These 32 T cell receptor beta chains were sequenced from one sample in a study of cytomegalovirus exposure and HLA in healthy donors. Primers for the PCR totalled 60 Vbeta and 13 Jbeta. This table comes from immunoSEQ multiplex PCR, and its TCRdb copy is limited to in-frame clones, with some not included. This specimen shows over 75,000 clones; the ten leading clones hold 0.58%. What was sequenced was PBMCs. These receptors were obtained from a man aged 45-65 years in good health and CMV-seronegative.

This rearrangement joins TRBV5-1 to TRBJ1-5; 7 bases fit TRBD1. Per the germline V gene, CDR1 is SGHRS and CDR2 is YFSETQ. This CDR3 spans 14 amino acids. The V segment lost 4 bases and the J segment 2 bases; nucleotides outside the gene matches: 3. DNA for the CDR3: TGCGCCAGCAGCGTCGGGACAGGCAATCAGCCCCAGCATTTT. Residues: CASSVGTGNQPQHF.

CDR3 DNA sequence: TGTGCCGGACAACAGGGGGCGCTAAATGAGCAGTTCTTC. This sequence encodes CAGQQGALNEQFF. V gene TRBV7-9 combines with J gene TRBJ2-1; 9 nucleotides align to TRBD1. The ends lost 11 bases at V and 7 bases at J; junction bases unmatched: 9. Germline CDR1 reads SEHNR; CDR2 reads FQNEAQ (reference sequence). The CDR3 spans 13 residues.

The rearrangement joins TRBV5-8 to TRBJ1-2, with 8 positions matching TRBD1. Trimming took 4 bases from V and 4 from J; bases not matched to a gene: 6. The CDR3 runs 14 residues. CDR1 is SGHTS, CDR2 YDEGEE, per germline. The CDR3 region has the DNA TGTGCCAGCAGCACAGACAGGGGACGCTATGGCTACACCTTC. Protein sequence: CASSTDRGRYGYTF.

The V call is TRBV9, the J call TRBJ1-4, with a possible D match to TRBD1 (6 bases). This CDR3 region has 17 residues. The germline gives CDR1 SGDLS, CDR2 YYNGEE. V shed 2 bases and J shed 3 bases, with 17 bases lying between them. CDR3 region: CASSVTVGGGSNEKLFF. CDR3 DNA sequence: TGTGCCAGCAGCGTGACAGTAGGGGGGGGGTCTAATGAAAAACTGTTTTTT. The full variable domain, completed using reference TRBV9 and TRBJ1-4, is DSGVTQTPKHLITATGQRVTLRCSPRSGDLSVYWYQQSLDQGLQFLIQYYNGEERAKGNILERFSAQQFPDLHSELNLSSLELGDSALYFCASSVTVGGGSNEKLFFGSGTQLSVL.

V is TRBV18 and J is TRBJ1-2; D not certain. The CDR3 extends over 14 amino acids. V lost 6 bases and J 5 bases, leaving 16 bases between the germline ends. CDR1 and CDR2 (germline): KGHSH, LQKENI. CDR3 coding DNA: TGTGCCAGCTCCGCGATGGAACAGAATTATGGCTACACCTTC. Amino acid sequence: CASSAMEQNYGYTF.

The CDR3 protein is CASSFGQGGYTF. The CDR3, as DNA: TGTGCCAGCAGTTTTGGACAGGGCGGCTACACCTTC. This rearrangement joins TRBV28 to TRBJ1-2; 8 bases line up with TRBD1. Germline CDR1 reads MDHEN; CDR2 reads SYDVKM. This CDR3 has 12 residues. V dropped 3 bases and J dropped 8; count of bases not matched to a gene: 2.

J is TRBJ1-4 and V is TRBV14; the D gene is possibly TRBD1 (6 bases). Germline V gene sequence: CDR1 SGHDN, CDR2 FVKESK. Trimming took off 5 bases at V and 2 bases at J, with 15 bases between the two ends. This CDR3 has 16 amino acids. CDR3 in amino acids: CASSLYRATTNEKLFF. The CDR3 bases are TGTGCCAGCAGCTTGTACAGGGCTACTACTAATGAAAAACTGTTTTTT.

The chain employs TRBV4-1 and TRBJ2-2; D is ambiguous. Per germline, CDR1 MGHRA and CDR2 YSYEKL. CDR3 length equals 14 residues. Trimming took off 6 bases at V and 5 bases at J, with 13 bases between the two ends. The CDR3 protein is CASRGGRRTGELFF. The CDR3 nucleotides read TGCGCCAGCAGGGGTGGGCGCCGAACCGGGGAGCTGTTTTTT.

The chain couples TRBV4-2 to TRBJ2-2, with D uncertain. There are 13 residues in the CDR3. Deletions cut 4 bases from V and 6 bases from J, with 9 bases between. Germline CDR1 and CDR2: LGHNA and YNFKEQ. CDR3 loop: CASSPPAAGELFF. CDR3 DNA sequence: TGTGCCAGCAGCCCCCCCGCGGCCGGGGAGCTGTTTTTT.

The chain uses TRBV7-3 and TRBJ2-1, with TRBD1 as a possible D gene (5 bases). Trimming cost V 1 base and J 7 bases, with 8 bases left between them. The CDR3 is 13 amino acids. CDR1 is SGHTA and CDR2 is FQGTGA in the germline V gene. CDR3 amino acids: CASSLMKGNEQFF. The CDR3 bases are TGTGCCAGCAGCTTAATGAAGGGGAATGAGCAGTTCTTC.

The CDR3 nucleotides read TGCGCCAGCAGCTCCGGACAGCCGAATCAGCCCCAGCATTTT. It yields the protein CASSSGQPNQPQHF. J is TRBJ1-5 and V is TRBV5-1; D perhaps matches TRBD1 (6 bases). In germline, CDR1 is SGHRS, CDR2 YFSETQ. The CDR3 totals 14 residues. Trimming took off 3 bases at V and 4 bases at J, with 11 bases between the two ends. The full variable domain, its missing parts supplied by reference TRBV5-1 and TRBJ1-5, is KAGVTQTPRYLIKTRGQQVTLSCSPISGHRSVSWYQQTPGQGLQFLFEYFSETQRNKGNFPGRFSGRQFSNSRSEMNVSTLELGDSALYLCASSSGQPNQPQHFGDGTRLSIL.

The gene calls are TRBV7-9 and TRBJ2-3; D is possibly TRBD2 (5 bases). This CDR3 is 17 amino acids long. Trimming pared 0 bases from V and 0 bases from J, leaving 13 bases between. Germline loops: CDR1 SEHNR, CDR2 FQNEAQ (reference sequence). For the CDR3, the DNA is TGTGCCAGCAGCTTAGCGCGGGCAGCATATAGCACAGATACGCAGTATTTT. Protein sequence: CASSLARAAYSTDTQYF. Supplemented by reference TRBV7-9 and TRBJ2-3, the full variable domain reads DTGVSQNPRHKITKRGQNVTFRCDPISEHNRLYWYRQTLGQGPEFLTYFQNEAQLEKSRLLSDRFSAERPKGSFSTLEIQRTEQGDSAMYLCASSLARAAYSTDTQYFGPGTRLTVL.

The CDR3 nucleotides read TGTGCCAGCAGCCCAGGTGGGTCTGGGGCCAACGTCCTGACTTTC. Its translation is CASSPGGSGANVLTF. This chain uses TRBV7-2 with TRBJ2-6; D gene uncertain. The CDR3 runs 15 residues. V lost 5 bases, J lost 1 base, and 9 bases lay in between. Looked up from germline, CDR1 is SGHTA and CDR2 is FQGNSA.

The V call is TRBV7-9, the J call TRBJ2-3; D is ambiguous. Trimming cost V 4 bases and J 0 bases, with 11 bases left between them. CDR3 length equals 15 residues. Germline lookup yields CDR1 SEHNR and CDR2 FQNEAQ (reference sequence). The CDR3 protein is CASSSGGSSTDTQYF. For the CDR3, the DNA is TGTGCCAGCAGCTCCGGCGGTAGCAGCACAGATACGCAGTATTTT.

The V and J genes are TRBV5-4 and TRBJ2-3, with TRBD2 identical over 10 bases. Germline V lookup: CDR1 SGHNT, CDR2 YYREEE (reference sequence). J was trimmed by 2 bases and V by 4 bases; bases with no gene match: 7. The CDR3 loop spans 16 amino acids. The chain's CDR3 is CASSRPLAGATDTQYF. The CDR3 DNA reads TGTGCCAGCAGCCGCCCCCTAGCGGGGGCCACAGATACGCAGTATTTT.

J is TRBJ1-3 and V is TRBV2, with D possibly being TRBD1 (6 bases). The CDR3 is 15 amino acids. Germline V gene data show CDR1 as SNHLY and CDR2 as FYNNEI. The V end lost 7 bases, the J end lost 2 bases, and 15 bases lay between the germline ends. The CDR3 spells CASTQEGTTGNTIYF. The CDR3 nucleotides are TGTGCCAGCACCCAAGAGGGGACAACTGGAAACACCATATATTTT.

This chain links TRBV19 with TRBJ1-5, with a tentative D call TRBD1 (5 bases). V was cut by 4 bases and J by 0 bases, with 7 bases left in between. The CDR3 is made up of 14 amino acids. Germline loops: CDR1 LNHDA, CDR2 SQIVND (reference sequence). The CDR3, as DNA: TGTGCCAGTAGTAGCAGGGTTAGCAATCAGCCCCAGCATTTT. Translated, it gives CASSSRVSNQPQHF.

This chain uses TRBV27 with TRBJ2-7; 12 bases line up with TRBD1. The CDR3 is made up of 16 amino acids. Germline V lookup: CDR1 MNHEY, CDR2 SMNVEV (reference sequence). Trimming removed 5 bases from V and 4 bases from J; junction bases left unmatched: 9. CDR3 sequence: CASSALPGQGAYEQYF. The CDR3 coding sequence is TGTGCCAGCAGTGCACTTCCGGGACAGGGGGCTTACGAGCAGTACTTC.

CDR3 bases: TGTGCCATCAGGACAGGGAACTATGGCTACACCTTC. Translation: CAIRTGNYGYTF. The gene calls are TRBV10-3 and TRBJ1-2; 7 nucleotides match TRBD1. The J segment lost 2 bases and the V segment lost 6 bases, leaving 0 bases of the junction unmatched. The germline CDR1 and CDR2 sequences are ENHRY and SYGVKD. This CDR3 is built from 12 residues.

V and J are TRBV5-6 and TRBJ1-2; D is ambiguous. The CDR3 covers 15 residues. CDR1 is SGHDT and CDR2 is YYEEEE in the germline V gene. Deletions cut 7 bases from V and 0 bases from J, with 16 bases between. CDR3 nucleotide sequence: TGTGCCAGCCAACTGCAGGTCCTATCTAACTATGGCTACACCTTC. Protein sequence: CASQLQVLSNYGYTF.

The V gene is TRBV6-5, the J gene TRBJ2-1; D possibly corresponds to TRBD1 (5 bases). The V end lost 0 bases, the J end lost 5 bases, and 8 bases lay between the germline ends. CDR1 MNHEY and CDR2 SVGAGI come from the germline V gene. The length of the CDR3 is 14 residues. The DNA of the CDR3 is TGTGCCAGCAGTTACTCGAGACAGCACAATGAGCAGTTCTTC. Translating gives CASSYSRQHNEQFF.

The chain has TRBV27 and TRBJ2-1; 8 nucleotides line up with TRBD2. Germline assignment: CDR1 MNHEY and CDR2 SMNVEV (reference sequence). Germline trimming cut 2 bases from V and 0 bases from J; bases unmatched to any gene: 9. This CDR3 has 18 amino acids. The CDR3 reads CASSLAGGYGSSYNEQFF. In DNA form, the CDR3 reads TGTGCCAGCAGTTTAGCGGGGGGCTACGGGAGCTCCTACAATGAGCAGTTCTTC.

Concerning this clone itself: The sample contains more than one DNA sequence encoding this CDR3. The V call is TRBV7-9, the J call TRBJ1-6; D is undetermined. The CDR3 totals 14 residues. The germline CDR1 and CDR2 sequences are SEHNR and FQNEAQ (reference sequence). Trimming took off 1 base at V and 7 bases at J, with 8 bases between the two ends. CDR3 nucleotide sequence: TGTGCCAGCAGCTTAGACAGCAGCAATTCACCCCTCCACTTT. Protein product: CASSLDSSNSPLHF.

This rearrangement joins TRBV2 to TRBJ2-3; 7 bases fit TRBD1. CDR1 is SNHLY and CDR2 is FYNNEI in the germline V gene. This CDR3 region has 16 residues. V shed 6 bases and J 3 bases; nucleotides not matched to a gene: 12. The CDR3 bases are TGTGCCAGCAGACCGGGACAGATAAGGATGACAGATACGCAGTATTTT. This sequence encodes CASRPGQIRMTDTQYF.

The rearrangement links TRBV4-3 to TRBJ1-4; maybe TRBD1 (6 bases). The CDR3 loop spans 19 amino acids. CDR1 is LGHNA and CDR2 is YSLEER in the germline V gene. V gave up 2 bases and J gave up 4 bases, with 23 bases separating them. This CDR3 reads CASSQRTLLQGTINEKLFF. CDR3 DNA: TGCGCCAGCAGCCAACGCACCTTACTTCAGGGGACGATTAATGAAAAACTGTTTTTT.

The chain recombines TRBV11-1 with TRBJ2-2; TRBD1 matches 9 bases. The V gene end was trimmed by 5 bases and the J gene end by 1 base; junction bases not matched to a gene: 2. This CDR3 is built from 15 residues. CDR1 is SGHAT and CDR2 is FQDESV in the germline V gene (reference sequence). CDR3 in DNA: TGTGCCAGCAGCCGGGGACAGGGGAACACCGGGGAGCTGTTTTTT. This codes for CASSRGQGNTGELFF.

This chain connects TRBV4-3 to TRBJ2-3; D might be TRBD1 (6 bases). CDR3 size: 13 residues. Germline assignment: CDR1 LGHNA and CDR2 YSLEER. Trimming shortened V by 3 bases and J by 5 bases, and 9 bases separated the two germline ends. CDR3 residues: CASSQLRGDTQYF. CDR3 nucleotide sequence: TGCGCCAGCAGCCAGCTCAGGGGAGATACGCAGTATTTT.

Written as DNA, the CDR3 is TGTGCCAGCAGCTTAGCGGGCCGGGGGGCGGACACTGAAGCTTTCTTT. Its protein product is CASSLAGRGADTEAFF. The chain joins TRBV7-9 to TRBJ1-1; the D gene is possibly TRBD1 (6 bases). The CDR3 extends over 16 amino acids. V lost 0 bases, J lost 3 bases, and 14 bases lay in between. The germline CDR1 and CDR2 sequences are SEHNR and FQNEAQ (reference sequence).

The chain uses TRBV7-8 and TRBJ2-3; 7 nucleotides agree with TRBD1. This CDR3 is 15 amino acids long. CDR1 is SGHVS, CDR2 FQNEAQ, per germline. V lost 5 bases and J lost 2; bases outside the gene matches: 7. This CDR3 is CASSPQQGHTDTQYF. The CDR3 DNA is TGTGCCAGCAGCCCTCAACAGGGGCACACAGATACGCAGTATTTT.

The rearrangement joins TRBV4-3 to TRBJ2-1, with 9 bases aligning to TRBD2. This CDR3 is built from 15 residues. The trim removed 4 bases at V and 6 bases at J, leaving 7 bases unmatched. CDR1 and CDR2 from the germline V gene are LGHNA and YSLEER. The CDR3 DNA is TGCGCCAGCAGCCTTCTAGCGGGACCTCCCAATGAGCAGTTCTTC. Its protein is CASSLLAGPPNEQFF.

The chain links TRBV7-6 to TRBJ2-1; 10 positions match TRBD2. J was trimmed by 12 bases and V by 3 bases; bases with no gene match: 14. The CDR3 contains 16 residues. Per the germline V gene, CDR1 is SGHVS and CDR2 is FNYEAQ. The CDR3 is CASSFITSLAGGRQFF. CDR3 bases: TGTGCCAGCAGCTTTATAACCTCATTAGCGGGGGGCCGGCAGTTCTTC.

The chain uses TRBV6-8 and TRBJ1-4; 7 nucleotides align to TRBD1. J was trimmed by 0 bases and V by 2 bases; bases with no gene match: 6. The CDR3 runs to 17 residues. Germline CDR1 is MNHGY and CDR2 is SAAAGT. CDR3 loop: CASSYRAGTATNEKLFF. CDR3 nucleotide sequence: TGTGCCAGCAGTTACAGGGCCGGGACAGCAACTAATGAAAAACTGTTTTTT.